Presented here are 28 T cell receptor beta chains from one specimen sequenced in a study of T cell repertoires in cytomegalovirus infection. Each CDR3 protein is one row after TCRdb ran MiXCR on the reads. Of fewer than 550,000 distinct CDR3 sequences listed, approximately 32% are singletons. Sequencing was done on a sample of PBMCs. The receptors were gathered from a human donor in good health (CMV status not recorded). Some clones in this sample may be carry-over from other donors' samples.

The V and J genes are TRBV12-3 or TRBV12-4 and TRBJ2-3; D is perhaps TRBD1 (6 bases). The V and J ends lost 6 bases and 0 bases respectively, with 19 bases between them. The CDR3 spans 17 residues. The chain's CDR3 is CASSRQASGFSTDTQYF. In DNA, the CDR3 is TGTGCCAGCAGCCGACAGGCTTCAGGATTTAGCACAGATACGCAGTATTTT.

This clonotype was seen repeatedly, ten times or more. The rearrangement uses TRBV7-9 and TRBJ1-1, with D possibly being TRBD1 (6 bases). Trimming took off 6 bases at V and 3 bases at J, with 11 bases between the two ends. The CDR3 covers 13 residues. Looked up from germline, CDR1 is SEHNR and CDR2 is FQNEAQ (reference sequence). The CDR3 DNA sequence: TGTGCCAGCAGAACCCCAGGGGACACTGAAGCTTTCTTT. Translation: CASRTPGDTEAFF.

A few counts support this clonotype. This chain links TRBV19 with TRBJ2-4, with a possible D match to TRBD1 (6 bases). The V gene's germline CDR1 is LNHDA and CDR2 SQIVND (reference sequence). The V end was cut by 5 bases, the J end by 15 bases, with 20 bases between. The CDR3 covers 13 residues. CDR3: CASSPYLDSHPYF. The CDR3, as DNA: TGTGCCAGTAGTCCCTACCTGGACAGCCACCCGTACTTC.

This clonotype has a single count. The CDR3 bases are TGTGCCAGCAGTTACGGGGGGACAGCCACAGATACGCAGTATTTT. Translation gives CASSYGGTATDTQYF. V usage is TRBV6-6 and J usage is TRBJ2-3; the D gene is possibly TRBD1 (7 bases). CDR1 MNHNY and CDR2 SVGAGI come from the germline V gene (reference sequence). Trimming took 2 bases from V and 2 from J, leaving 11 bases between them. The length of the CDR3 is 15 residues.

This chain links TRBV7-2 with TRBJ1-2, with D hard to call. V gave up 4 bases and J gave up 7 bases, with 16 bases separating them. Germline V lookup: CDR1 SGHTA, CDR2 FQGNSA. This CDR3 has 14 residues. CDR3 region: CASSSTRFTSGYTF. The DNA for the CDR3 is TGTGCCAGCAGCTCTACACGGTTTACCTCTGGCTACACCTTC. The whole variable domain, filled in from reference TRBV7-2 and TRBJ1-2, reads GAGVSQSPSNKVTEKGKDVELRCDPISGHTALYWYRQSLGQGLEFLIYFQGNSAPDKSGLPSDRFSAERTGGSVSTLTIQRTQQEDSAVYLCASSSTRFTSGYTFGSGTRLTVV.

V gene TRBV12-3 or TRBV12-4 combines with J gene TRBJ1-5; D is unresolved. This CDR3 is 12 amino acids long. Trimming took off 3 bases at V and 8 bases at J, with 8 bases between the two ends. CDR3 sequence: CASSFRGEPQHF. DNA for the CDR3: TGTGCCAGCAGTTTCCGAGGTGAGCCCCAGCATTTT.

This clonotype was seen only a few times. This sequence joins TRBV7-8 and TRBJ2-1, with TRBD2 matching over 15 bases. The CDR3 extends over 18 amino acids. CDR1 is SGHVS, CDR2 FQNEAQ, per germline. J gave up 8 bases and V 5 bases, and 13 bases lay outside the gene matches. The CDR3 loop is CASSRSPGLAGGEHEQFF. As DNA, the CDR3 is TGTGCCAGCAGCAGATCTCCGGGACTAGCGGGGGGTGAACATGAGCAGTTCTTC.

J is TRBJ2-1 and V is TRBV9; D is undetermined. The CDR3 is made up of 15 amino acids. Trimming pared 4 bases from V and 2 bases from J, leaving 13 bases between. CDR1 and CDR2 from the germline V gene are SGDLS and YYNGEE. CDR3 sequence reads: CASSRGPFTYNEQFF. CDR3 nucleotides: TGTGCCAGCAGCAGAGGACCATTTACCTACAATGAGCAGTTCTTC.

The J gene is TRBJ1-4, the V gene TRBV5-6; TRBD1 is a possible D gene (6 bases). V shed 4 bases and J shed 7 bases, with 11 bases lying between them. There are 13 residues in the CDR3. The germline V gene encodes CDR1 SGHDT and CDR2 YYEEEE. The CDR3, as DNA: TGTGCCAGCAGCCCCTCGACAGGTGAAAAACTGTTTTTT. Amino acid sequence: CASSPSTGEKLFF.

The V and J genes are TRBV12-3 or TRBV12-4 and TRBJ1-5; D uncertain. The V end was cut by 8 bases, the J end by 7 bases, with 18 bases between. The CDR3 has 14 amino acids. This CDR3 reads CASGTMGGRQPQHF. For the CDR3, the DNA is TGTGCCAGCGGCACAATGGGCGGGAGGCAGCCCCAGCATTTT.

A single count supports this clonotype. Germline and junction disagree at one end, which may indicate a read error. V gene TRBV2 combines with J gene TRBJ2-1; a possible D gene is TRBD1 (6 bases). The germline CDR1 and CDR2 sequences are SNHLY and FYNNEI. CDR3 size: 15 residues. For the CDR3, the DNA is TGTGCCAGCACCCAAGACAGGTGCGAGTACAGTGAGCAGTTCTTC. Its protein product is CASTQDRCEYSEQFF.

This rearrangement joins TRBV6-1 to TRBJ1-2; a weak D match, TRBD1 (5 bases). The CDR3 extends over 12 amino acids. Trimming removed 6 bases from V and 4 bases from J, with 9 bases in between. Germline values: CDR1 MNHNS, CDR2 SASEGT. The CDR3 DNA sequence: TGTGCCAGCAGGAACAGGCCCTATGGCTACACCTTC. It translates to CASRNRPYGYTF.

This clonotype has a count of ten or more. CDR3 coding DNA: TGTGCCAGCAGCTTAGCTGTGACAGCAAGTTCTAACTATGGCTACACCTTC. Its protein is CASSLAVTASSNYGYTF. J is TRBJ1-2 and V is TRBV7-2, with D tentatively TRBD1 (5 bases). Trimming left V 0 bases short and J 0 bases short, with 14 bases between. This CDR3 spans 17 amino acids. CDR1 is SGHTA, CDR2 FQGNSA, per germline.

This clonotype was seen repeatedly, ten times or more. The genes are TRBV7-2 and TRBJ2-1; 10 nucleotides align to TRBD2. V gave up 5 bases and J gave up 4 bases; unmatched junction bases: 8. Germline V gene lookup returns CDR1 SGHTA and CDR2 FQGNSA. This CDR3 spans 16 amino acids. For the CDR3, the DNA is TGTGCCAGCAGCCTTAGCGGGGGGCGGTCTTACAATGAGCAGTTCTTC. This encodes CASSLSGGRSYNEQFF.

The chain uses TRBV27 and TRBJ2-7, with 9 bases identical to TRBD2. The CDR3 extends over 16 amino acids. Germline V gene lookup returns CDR1 MNHEY and CDR2 SMNVEV (reference sequence). The V segment lost 6 bases and the J segment 3 bases; nucleotides outside the gene matches: 12. The CDR3 sequence: CASSPGASGAHYEQYF. CDR3 coding DNA: TGTGCCAGCAGCCCGGGGGCTAGCGGGGCTCACTACGAGCAGTACTTC.

The chain employs TRBV12-3 or TRBV12-4 and TRBJ1-2, with 7 bases fitting TRBD1. CDR3 size: 13 residues. V dropped 3 bases and J dropped 7; count of bases not matched to a gene: 5. CDR3 DNA: TGTGCCAGCAGTTTCTACAGGGGCAGTGGCTACACCTTC. The encoded protein is CASSFYRGSGYTF.

This clonotype was seen at least ten times. The chain links TRBV12-3 or TRBV12-4 to TRBJ1-5; 9 bases align to TRBD1. V shed 6 bases, J shed 1 base, and the junction held 4 bases outside the gene matches. The CDR3 loop spans 15 amino acids. Here the CDR3 DNA reads TGTGCCAGCAGGGGACAGGGAGTAAGCAATCAGCCCCAGCATTTT. Translated: CASRGQGVSNQPQHF.

This chain links TRBV19 with TRBJ2-1; 8 nucleotides agree with TRBD2. J gave up 8 bases and V 3 bases, and 9 bases lay outside the gene matches. The CDR3 extends over 15 amino acids. The V gene's germline CDR1 is LNHDA and CDR2 SQIVND (reference sequence). The CDR3 protein is CASSIFGGAADEQFF. The DNA of the CDR3 is TGTGCCAGTAGTATCTTCGGGGGGGCCGCCGATGAGCAGTTCTTC. Drawing the rest from reference TRBV19 and TRBJ2-1, the complete variable domain is DGGITQSPKYLFRKEGQNVTLSCEQNLNHDAMYWYRQDPGQGLRLIYYSQIVNDFQKGDIAEGYSVSREKKESFPLTVTSAQKNPTAFYLCASSIFGGAADEQFFGPGTRLTVL.

This sequence joins TRBV12-3 or TRBV12-4 and TRBJ1-5; D gene unclear. Trimming cost V 5 bases and J 6 bases, with 14 bases left between them. The length of the CDR3 is 14 residues. CDR3 in DNA: TGTGCCAGCAGTCTAGTAGGGCTGACTCAGCCCCAGCATTTT. This encodes CASSLVGLTQPQHF.

The CDR3 sequence is CASSTRQGQNTEAFF. CDR3 coding DNA: TGTGCCAGCAGCACGAGACAGGGCCAGAACACTGAAGCTTTCTTT. The V call is TRBV7-6, the J call TRBJ1-1; TRBD1 matches at 7 bases. Germline lookup yields CDR1 SGHVS and CDR2 FNYEAQ. V was pared by 5 bases and J by 1 base, with 7 bases of the junction left unmatched. The CDR3 runs to 15 residues.

For this clonotype: A read error is likely, as this CDR3 ends without the conserved phenylalanine or tryptophan. CDR3 nucleotides: TGTGCCAGTAGCCCCGGGAACTATGAAAAACTGTTTTTG. Its translation: CASSPGNYEKLFL. The chain couples TRBV19 to TRBJ1-4, with no clear D. Per germline, CDR1 LNHDA and CDR2 SQIVND (reference sequence). The ends were cut back, 6 bases at V and 6 bases at J, with 11 bases in the middle. The CDR3 is made up of 13 amino acids.

This clonotype was found a few times. The chain combines TRBV5-1 with TRBJ2-1; 8 nucleotides align to TRBD2. Germline CDR1 is SGHRS and CDR2 is YFSETQ. The CDR3 runs 14 residues. The junction had 5 bases not matched to a gene; V was cut back by 4 bases and J by 5 bases. DNA of the CDR3: TGCGCCAGCAGCACGGGACTAGGAGACAATGAGCAGTTCTTC. Translation: CASSTGLGDNEQFF.

This clonotype has more than one count but fewer than ten. The chain uses TRBV12-3 or TRBV12-4 and TRBJ2-1, with D tentatively TRBD2 (5 bases). This CDR3 comprises 14 residues. The V end lost 5 bases, the J end lost 0 bases, and 8 bases lay between the germline ends. The CDR3 sequence is CASSPGISYNEQFF. CDR3 DNA sequence: TGTGCCAGCAGTCCCGGGATCTCCTACAATGAGCAGTTCTTC.

Ten or more counts support this clonotype. V and J are TRBV7-8 and TRBJ2-1; 7 bases agree with TRBD2. Per the germline V gene, CDR1 is SGHVS and CDR2 is FQNEAQ. V lost 3 bases, J lost 9 bases, and 5 bases stayed unmatched. The CDR3 is 13 residues long. The CDR3 bases are TGTGCCAGCAGCTTGGGGGGGAGGGGTGAGCAGTTCTTC. This gives the protein CASSLGGRGEQFF.

V usage is TRBV4-1 and J usage is TRBJ2-2, with D perhaps matching TRBD2 (6 bases). Per the germline V gene, CDR1 is MGHRA and CDR2 is YSYEKL. This CDR3 has 16 amino acids. V was pared by 0 bases and J by 6 bases, with 14 bases between. The CDR3 DNA is TGCGCCAGCAGCCAAGATCTCTCCGGGGGTCCCGGGGAGCTGTTTTTT. Translation: CASSQDLSGGPGELFF.

The V call is TRBV5-1, the J call TRBJ1-1; D not resolved. CDR1 is SGHRS, CDR2 YFSETQ, per germline. Trimming took off 3 bases at V and 0 bases at J, with 21 bases between the two ends. The CDR3 has 18 residues. CDR3: CASSSPPMDRPMNTEAFF. CDR3 DNA sequence: TGCGCCAGCAGCTCGCCCCCTATGGACCGACCCATGAACACTGAAGCTTTCTTT.

This clonotype has only a few counts. The V gene is TRBV6-2 or TRBV6-3, the J gene TRBJ2-1; D gene unclear. Trimming removed 5 bases at V and 4 bases at J, with 12 bases between. Germline values: CDR1 MNHEY, CDR2 SVGEGT. The CDR3 is made up of 14 amino acids. The CDR3 reads CASSPRYGYNEQFF. In DNA form, the CDR3 reads TGTGCCAGCAGTCCCCGGTATGGATACAATGAGCAGTTCTTC.

In this sample, this clonotype turned up a few times. The chain couples TRBV20-1 to TRBJ2-1, with TRBD2 identical over 10 bases. V lost 5 bases, J lost 2 bases, and 6 bases stayed unmatched. Per the germline V gene, CDR1 is DFQATT and CDR2 is SNEGSKA (reference sequence). This CDR3 comprises 15 residues. CDR3 coding DNA: TGCAGTGCTCGGACTAGCGGTTCCACCTACAATGAGCAGTTCTTC. Translating gives CSARTSGSTYNEQFF.